Included here is one T cell receptor beta chain sequence, with context. Its antigen is unknown. No clone much larger than this one lies a single base away; base qualities are absent. The sample comes from a study of persistence of HIV-infected CD4 T cells (dated by TCRdb to about 2020). Background for the entire study: The study isolated CMV- and HIV-1 Gag-responding CD4+ T cells from ART-treated individuals to examine antigen-driven clonal expansion of HIV-1-infected cells. The median time the participants had spent on suppressive ART was 8 years. Apart from a couple of participants who underwent leukapheresis at a single time point, peripheral blood samples of up to about 180 mL were collected from participants at multiple time points. TCRbeta sequencing assessed the clonality of all cells in each sorted population, while proviral sequencing assessed the clonality of infected cells. Cross-participant TCR cluster analysis included 8 or 9 participants for CMV and 6 or 7 participants for Gag.

What the authors observed across the whole study: Restriction of bulk TCR analyses to the rare CMV-responding cells that actually carried HIV-1 proviruses was not possible. TCRbeta richness in CMV- and Gag-responding cells was significantly lower than in anti-CD3/anti-CD28-responding cells; CMV-responding cells had higher oligoclonality than CD3/CD28-stimulated and Gag-responding cells. Few individuals were included in the study, and only a limited range of antigens was tested. Within the same sorted populations, how oligoclonal the TCRs were correlated with how oligoclonal the proviruses were. Enrichment of degenerate expanded CDR3beta sequences was found in antigen-responding cells, suggesting convergent selection of CD4+ responses to CMV and Gag.

Read against the paper, the sample's treatment or condition label means: suppressive antiretroviral therapy. Lysates of CMV-infected fibroblasts at about 9.5 ug/mL were used to stimulate the cells. Memory populations depleted of antigen-responding cells were obtained by sorting nonresponding CD40L-negative CD69-negative CD45RO-high memory CD4+ T cells. HIV-1-infected adults in whom suppressive ART had been started during chronic infection were enrolled as participants. Participants had undetectable plasma HIV-1 RNA below 50 copies/mL for at least 4 years. To be included, participants needed a CD4+ T cell count above 400 cells/uL and a positive CMV serology. Before stimulation, PBMCs were isolated using density centrifugation and depleted of CD8+ T cells. For less than 20 hours, the CD8-depleted PBMCs were stimulated with anti-CD28/CD49d costimulation, a CD40-blocking antibody, and enfuvirtide to prevent new infections. Sorting was done on either a Beckman Coulter MoFlo Legacy or an XDP sorter, and propidium iodide was used to exclude dead cells. The QIAamp DNA Mini Kit was used for genomic DNA extraction from samples above one million cells, and the Quick-DNA Microprep Kit was used otherwise.

The immunoSEQ hsTCRB assay version 4 in survey mode was used to sequence TCRbeta repertoires from genomic DNA. For TCRbeta sequencing, genomic DNA was diluted to about 10 ng/uL, with up to 1 ug used per sample. For the original study's pipeline: TCRbeta data were analyzed in ImmunoSeq Analyzer 3.0, with diversity computed on productive nucleotide rearrangements. Using the Immunarch R package, the improved Chao index served to estimate lower-bound TCR diversity and the Gini coefficient served to estimate clonality. Nucleotide rearrangements that differed but encoded the same CDR3beta amino acid sequence were counted as separate clonotypes. Differential abundance analysis identified TCRbeta sequences significantly enriched in antigen-responding cells relative to anti-CD3/anti-CD28-activated cells. GLIPH2 grouped TCRs by predicted peptide-MHC specificity, both within each participant and across combined participant data sets. The source is immuneACCESS, and TCRdb retained only in-frame sequences with V and J called. Part of the clones is not carried over; for the studies checked, unresolved V genes explain less than half of this, and the remainder is unexplained. The V and J calls and clone size are taken from that table; D and trimming were inferred from the DNA. The table for this sample lists tens of thousands of clones; 70% to 80% of them were counted only once. The ten top clones hold about 3% of the sample.

Trimming removed 0 bases from V and 1 base from J, leaving 4 bases between the germline ends. Inclusive of the bounding cysteine and phenylalanine, the CDR3 is 13 residues long. The only DNA kept is the CDR3, 39 bases in frame from the first base. CDR1 and CDR2 are read off the germline V gene (reference sequence) as GTSNPN and SVGIG. The sequence joins TRBV30 to TRBJ1-3; the D gene identity is not certain. The sample in question was CD4+ T cells sorted from PBMCs after 18-hour stimulation, obtained from a patient who received antiretroviral therapy. The cell subset or site label, read with the paper, signifies: CD40L-CD69- CD45RO-high memory CD4 T cells not responding to CMV lysate. The clonotype comes from an adult man with HIV who was CMV-seropositive. The CDR3 in this case is CAWSVGSGNTIYF. The nucleotide sequence is given as TGTGCCTGGAGTGTGGGATCTGGAAACACCATATATTTT.